This TCR beta chain came from a study of cytomegalovirus exposure and HLA in healthy donors. For the study at large: From donors who were HLA-typed, an early data release held approximately 91 million unique TCRs.

Study-wide findings and caveats: The majority of CMV-associated TCR beta chains were reported as apparently HLA-restricted in a later analysis. Investigators reported 150 to 200 TCR beta chains as tied to cytomegalovirus.

Points on this clone: What it recognizes is unknown.

With V trimmed by 5 bases and J by 4 bases, 9 bases remained unmatched. The CDR3 totals 15 residues. Germline V gene sequence: CDR1 SGDLS, CDR2 YYNGEE. PCR involved 60 Vbeta and 13 Jbeta primers. Under the authors' procedure: In a later analysis, of 80 million or so unique beta chains, around 9.9 million appeared in at least two donors. Clones were sequenced by immunoSEQ multiplex PCR, and TCRdb holds only the in-frame ones, with some missing. V, J and clone size reflect that table, while D and trimming were determined from the DNA. Seen here are approximately 190,000 clones, 81% observed once, and the top ten hold 2.1%.

The sample comprised PBMCs. V usage is TRBV9 and J usage is TRBJ2-1; 7 bases match TRBD2. This TCR derives from a woman aged 18-29 years in good health and CMV-seropositive. The CDR3 here is CASSTYGGEYNEQFF. As DNA, the CDR3 is TGTGCCAGCAGTACATATGGGGGGGAATACAATGAGCAGTTCTTC. Using reference TRBV9 and TRBJ2-1 for the parts outside the CDR3, the full variable domain is DSGVTQTPKHLITATGQRVTLRCSPRSGDLSVYWYQQSLDQGLQFLIQYYNGEERAKGNILERFSAQQFPDLHSELNLSSLELGDSALYFCASSTYGGEYNEQFFGPGTRLTVL.